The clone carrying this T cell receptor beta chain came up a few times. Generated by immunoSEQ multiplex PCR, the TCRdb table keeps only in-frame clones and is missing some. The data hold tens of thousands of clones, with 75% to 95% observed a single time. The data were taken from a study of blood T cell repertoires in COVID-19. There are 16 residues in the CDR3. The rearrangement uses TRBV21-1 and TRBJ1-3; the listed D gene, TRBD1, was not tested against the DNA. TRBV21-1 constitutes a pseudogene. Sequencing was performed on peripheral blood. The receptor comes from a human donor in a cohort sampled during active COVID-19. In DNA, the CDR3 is TGTGCCAGCAGCGGAAGACAGCGTTGTCAAGGAAACACCATATATTTT. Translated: CASSGRQRCQGNTIYF.